This T cell receptor beta chain stems from a study of cytomegalovirus exposure and HLA in healthy donors. Turning to the study itself: An analysis done earlier identified around 100 million unique TCR beta sequences from 150 million to 200 million T cells.

Findings and limits, study-wide: Certain sequence variants were highly shared and formed a cluster, and this cluster was likely a sequencing artifact. Analyzed later, most CMV-associated TCR beta chains appeared HLA-restricted. Equally common other TCR beta chains were less clonally expanded than HLA-associated ones, a later analysis found.

Amplification used 60 Vbeta primers and 13 Jbeta primers. TCRdb's table, derived via immunoSEQ multiplex PCR, lists solely in-frame clones and lacks some. This sample has approximately 88,000 clones, with around 80% found just once. About this clone: Its target is not known.

The junction had 6 bases not matched to a gene; V was cut back by 0 bases and J by 10 bases. This CDR3 has 14 residues. Germline V gives CDR1 LNHDA, CDR2 SQIVND (reference sequence). The sequenced sample consisted of PBMCs. This sequence was found in a man aged 30 to 45 in good health and CMV-seropositive. The chain is built from TRBV19 and TRBJ2-1; 7 positions match TRBD2. For the CDR3, the DNA is TGTGCCAGTAGTATAGAGGGGACTAAAAGGGAGCAGTTCTTC. This gives the protein CASSIEGTKREQFF. Complete variable domain (other parts from reference TRBV19 and TRBJ2-1): DGGITQSPKYLFRKEGQNVTLSCEQNLNHDAMYWYRQDPGQGLRLIYYSQIVNDFQKGDIAEGYSVSREKKESFPLTVTSAQKNPTAFYLCASSIEGTKREQFFGPGTRLTVL.